These 26 T cell receptor beta chains came from one sample sequenced in a study of blood T cell repertoires in COVID-19. Measured with immunoSEQ multiplex PCR; TCRdb has only the in-frame clones, and not every one. The data show around 240,000 clones, 75% to 85% seen once. Sample: peripheral blood. The receptor source for this set is a woman in her thirties or forties who had recovered from COVID-19.

As concerns this clone: An end of the junction does not agree with germline; a read error may underlie this. V usage is TRBV28 and J usage is TRBJ1-1; D is uncertain. This CDR3 has 12 amino acids. Germline CDR1 MDHEN, CDR2 SYDVKM. The CDR3 sequence is CASSLNSPGLSF. As DNA, the CDR3 is TGTGCCAGCAGTTTAAACTCGCCGGGTTTGAGCTTT.

V usage is TRBV9 and J usage is TRBJ1-6, with D maybe TRBD1 (5 bases). CDR3 length equals 13 residues. Trimming took 4 bases from V and 11 from J, leaving 13 bases between them. CDR1 and CDR2 (germline): SGDLS, YYNGEE. CDR3 sequence (DNA): TGTGCCAGCAGCATGCACCAGGGAACACCCCTCCACTTT. Translation: CASSMHQGTPLHF.

CDR3 sequence reads: CATSDLQGNYGYTF. In DNA form, the CDR3 reads TGTGCCACCAGTGACCTACAGGGCAACTATGGCTACACCTTC. The chain joins TRBV24-1 to TRBJ1-2; tentative D call: TRBD1 (6 bases). Germline lookup yields CDR1 KGHDR and CDR2 SFDVKD. This CDR3 is built from 14 residues. Trimming took off 4 bases at V and 2 bases at J, with 10 bases between the two ends.

This clone was found a few times. The chain employs TRBV6-2 or TRBV6-3 and TRBJ2-7, with 9 bases lining up with TRBD1. With V trimmed by 3 bases and J by 4 bases, 10 bases remained unmatched. This CDR3 is built from 16 residues. Germline V CDR1 and CDR2: MNHEY, SVGEGT. Written as DNA, the CDR3 is TGTGCCAGCAGTTATGACACGGGACAGGGAACATACGAGCAGTACTTC. The encoded protein is CASSYDTGQGTYEQYF.

This clone was found once. Mismatch with germline at one junction end may stem from a read error. This rearrangement joins TRBV7-7 to TRBJ2-7; D unclear. The germline V gene has CDR1 SSHAT and CDR2 FNYEAQ (reference sequence). The CDR3 spans 13 residues. The CDR3 loop reads CASSLGPLTEQYF. The CDR3 DNA is TGTGCTAGCAGCCTGGGCCCCCTAACCGAGCAGTACTTC.

This rearrangement joins TRBV6-2 or TRBV6-3 to TRBJ2-3; tentatively, D is TRBD2 (6 bases). V dropped 5 bases and J dropped 4 bases, with 13 bases sitting between them. Looked up from germline, CDR1 is MNHEY and CDR2 is SVGEGT. CDR3 length: 14 amino acids. CDR3 in amino acids: CASSRNGEADTQYF. For the CDR3, the DNA is TGTGCCAGCAGTCGGAACGGGGAGGCAGATACGCAGTATTTT.

This sequence joins TRBV6-5 and TRBJ2-7, with a possible D match to TRBD2 (5 bases). Germline V lookup: CDR1 MNHEY, CDR2 SVGAGI. The CDR3 consists of 11 residues. Deletions cut 7 bases from V and 5 bases from J, with 9 bases between. CDR3 residues: CASTRGDEQYF. DNA of the CDR3: TGTGCCAGCACCCGGGGAGACGAGCAGTACTTC.

This chain joins TRBV9 and TRBJ1-1; TRBD1 matches at 7 bases. From germline, CDR1 is SGDLS and CDR2 YYNGEE. The CDR3 runs to 14 residues. Trimming cost V 1 base and J 6 bases; bases outside gene matches: 6. Here the CDR3 reads CASSVTGDGSEAFF. For the CDR3, the DNA is TGTGCCAGCAGCGTAACAGGGGACGGGTCTGAAGCTTTCTTT.

The chain employs TRBV28 and TRBJ1-5; D is perhaps TRBD1 (6 bases). Trimming pared 5 bases from V and 6 bases from J, leaving 14 bases between. The CDR3 runs 14 residues. CDR1 is MDHEN, CDR2 SYDVKM, per germline. The CDR3 sequence is CASSNYRVSQPQHF. Written as DNA, the CDR3 is TGTGCCAGCAGTAACTACAGGGTGAGTCAGCCCCAGCATTTT.

The rearrangement uses TRBV5-1 and TRBJ2-1; 8 bases fit TRBD2. CDR1 and CDR2 from the germline V gene are SGHRS and YFSETQ. After removal of 5 bases from V and 4 bases from J, the junction contained 8 bases not matched to a gene. The length of the CDR3 is 15 residues. CDR3 coding DNA: TGCGCCAGCAGAACGAGTAGCGGGGCATACAATGAGCAGTTCTTC. Translated: CASRTSSGAYNEQFF.

V is TRBV6-5 and J is TRBJ1-1; TRBD1 agrees at 8 bases. After removal of 2 bases from V and 1 base from J, the junction contained 3 bases not matched to a gene. This CDR3 spans 15 amino acids. Germline CDR1 is MNHEY and CDR2 is SVGAGI. CDR3 amino acids: CASSYATGGNTEAFF. The CDR3 DNA reads TGTGCCAGCAGTTACGCAACAGGGGGGAACACTGAAGCTTTCTTT.

The chain combines TRBV6-5 with TRBJ2-7; a weak D match, TRBD1 (6 bases). The CDR3 loop spans 13 amino acids. Germline-derived CDR1 and CDR2 are MNHEY and SVGAGI. The ends were cut back, 4 bases at V and 2 bases at J, with 9 bases in the middle. The DNA of the CDR3 is TGTGCCAGCAGTTTGGACAGACCCTACGAGCAGTACTTC. It is translated as CASSLDRPYEQYF.

The chain has TRBV2 and TRBJ2-7; D is unresolved. The CDR3 is 13 residues long. V dropped 6 bases and J dropped 3 bases, with 12 bases sitting between them. The germline CDR1 and CDR2 sequences are SNHLY and FYNNEI. Here the CDR3 DNA reads TGTGCCAGCAGAAGAGACGGAGACTACGAGCAGTACTTC. This sequence encodes CASRRDGDYEQYF.

The rearrangement links TRBV5-6 to TRBJ1-5, with D unresolved. Germline V CDR1 and CDR2: SGHDT, YYEEEE. The CDR3 length is 14 residues. V was pared by 0 bases and J by 4 bases, with 8 bases between. As DNA, the CDR3 is TGTGCCAGCAGCTTGGGCCAGATGAATCAGCCCCAGCATTTT. Encoded protein: CASSLGQMNQPQHF.

Comments on this clone: This CDR3 is also generated by other DNA sequences in the sample. This chain joins TRBV6-5 and TRBJ2-7, with D perhaps TRBD1 (6 bases). The germline V gene has CDR1 MNHEY and CDR2 SVGAGI. Trimming cost V 3 bases and J 2 bases, with 11 bases left between them. This CDR3 region has 14 residues. This CDR3 is CASSYNREAYEQYF. The CDR3 DNA is TGTGCCAGCAGTTATAACAGGGAAGCCTACGAGCAGTACTTC.

This rearrangement joins TRBV25-1 to TRBJ1-3; 8 bases line up with TRBD1. Germline V gene sequence: CDR1 MGHDK, CDR2 SYGVNS. The J segment lost 0 bases and the V segment lost 3 bases, leaving 1 base of the junction unmatched. The CDR3 has 15 residues. In nucleotides, the CDR3 is TGTGCCAGCAGTGATGACAGGGGCTCTGGAAACACCATATATTTT. As protein: CASSDDRGSGNTIYF.

This chain joins TRBV7-2 and TRBJ1-1; 7 nucleotides agree with TRBD1. The ends lost 4 bases at V and 1 base at J; junction bases unmatched: 6. The CDR3 is made up of 15 amino acids. The V gene's germline CDR1 is SGHTA and CDR2 FQGNSA. CDR3 nucleotides: TGTGCCAGCAGCTCTCGCCGACAGGGGAACACTGAAGCTTTCTTT. As protein: CASSSRRQGNTEAFF.

This chain connects TRBV20-1 to TRBJ2-1, with 9 bases aligning to TRBD1. The junction had 9 bases not matched to a gene; V was cut back by 6 bases and J by 6 bases. CDR3 size: 14 residues. Germline V lookup: CDR1 DFQATT, CDR2 SNEGSKA (reference sequence). In DNA form, the CDR3 reads TGCAGTGCCAGTACCGGGACAGGGTCCAATGAGCAGTTCTTC. Amino acid sequence: CSASTGTGSNEQFF.

The chain uses TRBV5-1 and TRBJ2-3, with a weak D call TRBD1 (6 bases). V was shortened by 4 bases and J by 2 bases, with 11 bases between the two germline ends. The CDR3 loop spans 14 amino acids. Germline loops: CDR1 SGHRS, CDR2 YFSETQ. Here the CDR3 reads CASSRQEPTDTQYF. The CDR3, as DNA: TGCGCCAGCAGCAGACAGGAACCCACAGATACGCAGTATTTT.

CDR3 residues: CASRDGTEPNYEQYF. The CDR3 nucleotides read TGTGCCAGCAGAGACGGGACAGAACCAAACTACGAGCAGTACTTC. The gene calls are TRBV6-5 and TRBJ2-7; 7 nucleotides agree with TRBD1. Germline values: CDR1 MNHEY, CDR2 SVGAGI. CDR3 size: 15 residues. Losses at the gene ends were 6 bases for V and 3 bases for J; bases not matched to a gene: 11.

The sample holds one count of this clone. The chain couples TRBV19 to TRBJ2-1; the match to TRBD2 covers 11 bases. Germline trimming cut 4 bases from V and 4 bases from J; bases unmatched to any gene: 12. This CDR3 comprises 18 residues. Germline CDR1 and CDR2: LNHDA and SQIVND (reference sequence). The CDR3 DNA follows: TGTGCCAGTAGTACCGGGCTAGCGGGGGGCGCGAGGTACAATGAGCAGTTCTTC. Residues: CASSTGLAGGARYNEQFF.

The CDR3 region has the DNA TGTGCCAGCAGCACGCCAGGGTACGCACCCCTCCACTTT. Translating gives CASSTPGYAPLHF. The rearrangement links TRBV6-5 to TRBJ1-6; D might be TRBD1 (5 bases). The CDR3 totals 13 residues. V was cut by 6 bases and J by 11 bases, with 14 bases left in between. The V gene's germline CDR1 is MNHEY and CDR2 SVGAGI.

The chain couples TRBV6-5 to TRBJ1-2; 8 bases fit TRBD1. CDR1 and CDR2 from the germline V gene are MNHEY and SVGAGI. V dropped 6 bases and J dropped 4; count of bases not matched to a gene: 4. This CDR3 is built from 13 residues. CDR3 loop: CASREGQAYGYTF. DNA for the CDR3: TGTGCCAGCAGGGAGGGACAGGCCTATGGCTACACCTTC.

This clone was recorded a few times. The rearrangement links TRBV19 to TRBJ2-7; TRBD2 matches 11 bases. Germline CDR1 is LNHDA and CDR2 is SQIVND (reference sequence). J lost 1 base, V lost 4 bases, and 6 bases had no gene match. The length of the CDR3 is 16 residues. This CDR3 reads CASSTPGLAASYEQYF. The DNA for the CDR3 is TGTGCCAGTAGTACTCCGGGACTAGCGGCATCCTACGAGCAGTACTTC.

The chain combines TRBV6-6 with TRBJ2-5, with D perhaps matching TRBD1 (6 bases). Germline values: CDR1 MNHNY, CDR2 SVGAGI (reference sequence). The CDR3 runs to 15 residues. Deletions cut 6 bases from V and 1 base from J, with 15 bases between. The CDR3 nucleotides read TGTGCCAGCAGCAGCATACAGGGCCTCCAAGAGACCCAGTACTTC. Amino acids: CASSSIQGLQETQYF.

This chain uses TRBV6-5 with TRBJ1-5; tentative D call: TRBD1 (6 bases). Germline assignment: CDR1 MNHEY and CDR2 SVGAGI. The CDR3 sequence is 15 residues long. Trimming pared 7 bases from V and 1 base from J, leaving 14 bases between. DNA of the CDR3: TGTGCCAGCAACATTTTCAGGGGAAGCAATCAGCCCCAGCATTTT. Encoded protein: CASNIFRGSNQPQHF.